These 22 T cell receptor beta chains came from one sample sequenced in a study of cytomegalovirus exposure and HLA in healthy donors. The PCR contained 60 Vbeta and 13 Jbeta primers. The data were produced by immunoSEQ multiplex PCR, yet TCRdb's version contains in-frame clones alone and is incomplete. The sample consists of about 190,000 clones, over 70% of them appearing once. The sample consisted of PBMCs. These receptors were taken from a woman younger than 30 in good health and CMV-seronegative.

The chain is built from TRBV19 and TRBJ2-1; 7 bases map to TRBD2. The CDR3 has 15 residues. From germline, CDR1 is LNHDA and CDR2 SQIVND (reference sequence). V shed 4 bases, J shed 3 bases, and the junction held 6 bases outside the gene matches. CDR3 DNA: TGTGCCAGTAGTAATAGCGGGTTCCTCTACAATGAGCAGTTCTTC. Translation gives CASSNSGFLYNEQFF.

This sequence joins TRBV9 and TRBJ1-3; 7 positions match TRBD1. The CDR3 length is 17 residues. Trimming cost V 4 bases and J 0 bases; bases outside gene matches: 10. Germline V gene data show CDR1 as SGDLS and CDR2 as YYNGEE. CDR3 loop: CASSTGGDSFSGNTIYF. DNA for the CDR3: TGTGCCAGCAGCACAGGAGGGGACAGTTTCTCTGGAAACACCATATATTTT.

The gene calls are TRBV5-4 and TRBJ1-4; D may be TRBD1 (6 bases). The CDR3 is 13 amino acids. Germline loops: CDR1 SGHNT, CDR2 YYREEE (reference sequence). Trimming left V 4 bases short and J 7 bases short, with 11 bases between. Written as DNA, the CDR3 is TGTGCCAGCAGCCCCGCAGGGGTTGAAAAACTGTTTTTT. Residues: CASSPAGVEKLFF.

The CDR3 region has the DNA TGCGCCAGCAGCTTAGAGCAGGGGGGTAGGGAGCAGTACTTC. Amino acids: CASSLEQGGREQYF. The rearrangement links TRBV5-1 to TRBJ2-7; TRBD1 is a possible D gene (7 bases). V was cut by 2 bases and J by 7 bases, with 16 bases left in between. Germline V gene sequence: CDR1 SGHRS, CDR2 YFSETQ. This CDR3 is 14 amino acids long.

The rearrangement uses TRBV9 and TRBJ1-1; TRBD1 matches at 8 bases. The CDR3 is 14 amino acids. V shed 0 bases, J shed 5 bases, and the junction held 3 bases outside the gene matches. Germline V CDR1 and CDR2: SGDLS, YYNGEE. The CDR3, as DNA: TGTGCCAGCAGCGTAGATTGGACAGGGACTGAAGCTTTCTTT. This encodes CASSVDWTGTEAFF.

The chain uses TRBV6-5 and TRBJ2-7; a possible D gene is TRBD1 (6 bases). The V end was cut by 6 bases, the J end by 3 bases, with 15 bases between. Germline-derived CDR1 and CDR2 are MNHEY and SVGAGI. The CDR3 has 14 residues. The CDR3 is CASSRVGHDYEQYF. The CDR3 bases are TGTGCCAGCAGCAGAGTGGGACACGACTACGAGCAGTACTTC.

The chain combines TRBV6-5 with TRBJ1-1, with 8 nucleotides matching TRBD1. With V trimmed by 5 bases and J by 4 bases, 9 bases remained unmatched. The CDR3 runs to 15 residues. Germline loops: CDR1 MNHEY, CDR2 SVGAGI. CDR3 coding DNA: TGTGCCAGCAGTCCCCTTGGACAGGGATCCACTGAAGCTTTCTTT. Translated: CASSPLGQGSTEAFF.

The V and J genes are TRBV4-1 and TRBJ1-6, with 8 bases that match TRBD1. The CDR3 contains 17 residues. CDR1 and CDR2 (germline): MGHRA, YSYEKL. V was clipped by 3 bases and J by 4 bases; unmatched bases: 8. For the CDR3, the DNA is TGCGCCAGCAGCCAGACGGACAGGGTGATATATAATTCACCCCTCCACTTT. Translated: CASSQTDRVIYNSPLHF.

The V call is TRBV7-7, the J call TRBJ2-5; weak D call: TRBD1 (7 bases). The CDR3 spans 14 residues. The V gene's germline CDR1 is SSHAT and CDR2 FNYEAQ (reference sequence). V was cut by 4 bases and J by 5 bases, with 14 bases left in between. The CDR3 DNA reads TGTGCCAGCAGCTCCAAGACAGGGAGGGAGACCCAGTACTTC. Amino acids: CASSSKTGRETQYF.

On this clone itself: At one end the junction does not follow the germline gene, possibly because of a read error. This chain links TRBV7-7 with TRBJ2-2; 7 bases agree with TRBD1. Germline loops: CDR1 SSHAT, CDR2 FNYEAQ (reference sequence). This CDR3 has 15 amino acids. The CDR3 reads CASSPGQTLAGELFF. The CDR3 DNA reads TGTGCTAGCAGTCCGGGACAGACCCTCGCCGGGGAGCTGTTTTTT.

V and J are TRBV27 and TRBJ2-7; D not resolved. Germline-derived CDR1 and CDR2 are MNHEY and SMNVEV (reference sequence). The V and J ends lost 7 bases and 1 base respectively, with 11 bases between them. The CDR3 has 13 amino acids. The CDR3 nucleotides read TGTGCCAGCACCTCACAGAATTCCTACGAGCAGTACTTC. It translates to CASTSQNSYEQYF.

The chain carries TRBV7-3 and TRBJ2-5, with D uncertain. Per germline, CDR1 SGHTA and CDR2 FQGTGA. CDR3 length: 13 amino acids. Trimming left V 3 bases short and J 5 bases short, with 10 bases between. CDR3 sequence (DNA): TGTGCCAGCAGCTTTAATTTTGGCGAGACCCAGTACTTC. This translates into CASSFNFGETQYF.

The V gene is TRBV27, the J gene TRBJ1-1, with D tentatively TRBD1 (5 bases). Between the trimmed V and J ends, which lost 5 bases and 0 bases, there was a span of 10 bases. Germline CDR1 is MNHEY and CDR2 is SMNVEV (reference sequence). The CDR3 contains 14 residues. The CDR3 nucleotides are TGTGCCAGCAGTATAGGGGCGATGAACACTGAAGCTTTCTTT. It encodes CASSIGAMNTEAFF.

The chain's CDR3 is CASSMDSENNSPLHF. The CDR3 region has the DNA TGTGCCAGTAGTATGGACAGCGAAAATAATTCACCCCTCCACTTT. This chain joins TRBV19 and TRBJ1-6, with D maybe TRBD1 (6 bases). Looked up from germline, CDR1 is LNHDA and CDR2 is SQIVND (reference sequence). V dropped 3 bases and J dropped 5 bases, with 11 bases sitting between them. The CDR3 extends over 15 amino acids.

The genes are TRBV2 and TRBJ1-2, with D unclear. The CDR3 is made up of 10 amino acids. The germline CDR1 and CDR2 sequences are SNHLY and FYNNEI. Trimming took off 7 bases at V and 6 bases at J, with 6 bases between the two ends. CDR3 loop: CASIGDGYTF. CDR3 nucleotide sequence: TGTGCCAGCATCGGGGATGGCTACACCTTC.

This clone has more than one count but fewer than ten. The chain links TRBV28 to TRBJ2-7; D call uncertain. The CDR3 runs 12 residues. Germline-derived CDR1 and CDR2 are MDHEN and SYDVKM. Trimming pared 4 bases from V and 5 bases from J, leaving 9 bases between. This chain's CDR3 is CASSYLENEQYF. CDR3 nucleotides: TGTGCCAGCAGTTACCTAGAGAACGAGCAGTACTTC.

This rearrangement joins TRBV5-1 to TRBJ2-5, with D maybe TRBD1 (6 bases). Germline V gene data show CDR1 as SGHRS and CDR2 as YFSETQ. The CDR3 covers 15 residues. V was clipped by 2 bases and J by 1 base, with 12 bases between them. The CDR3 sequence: CASSLGQGIQETQYF. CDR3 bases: TGCGCCAGCAGCTTAGGGCAGGGGATCCAAGAGACCCAGTACTTC.

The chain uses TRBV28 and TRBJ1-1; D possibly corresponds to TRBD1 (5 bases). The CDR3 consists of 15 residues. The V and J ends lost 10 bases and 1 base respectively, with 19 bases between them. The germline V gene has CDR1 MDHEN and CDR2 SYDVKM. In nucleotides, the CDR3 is TGTGCCATCACCCCAACCCCTGGGGCGAACACTGAAGCTTTCTTT. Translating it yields CAITPTPGANTEAFF.

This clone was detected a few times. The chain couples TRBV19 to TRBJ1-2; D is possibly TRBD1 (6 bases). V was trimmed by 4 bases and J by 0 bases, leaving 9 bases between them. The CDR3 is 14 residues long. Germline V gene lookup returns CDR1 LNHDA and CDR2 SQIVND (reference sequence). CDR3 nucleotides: TGTGCCAGTAGTACAACAGGGTCTAACTATGGCTACACCTTC. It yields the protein CASSTTGSNYGYTF.

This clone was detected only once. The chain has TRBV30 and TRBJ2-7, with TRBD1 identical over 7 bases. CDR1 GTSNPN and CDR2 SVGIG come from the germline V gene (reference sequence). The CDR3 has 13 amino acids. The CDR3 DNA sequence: TGTGCTCAAGAAAGGGGGCAGGGCTACGAGCAGTACTTC. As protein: CAQERGQGYEQYF.

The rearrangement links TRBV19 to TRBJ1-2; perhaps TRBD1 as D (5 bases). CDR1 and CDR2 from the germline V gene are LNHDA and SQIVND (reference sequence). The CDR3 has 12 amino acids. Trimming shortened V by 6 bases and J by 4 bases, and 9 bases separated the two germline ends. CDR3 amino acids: CASRPRVYGYTF. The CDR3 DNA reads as TGTGCCAGTAGACCCAGGGTCTATGGCTACACCTTC.

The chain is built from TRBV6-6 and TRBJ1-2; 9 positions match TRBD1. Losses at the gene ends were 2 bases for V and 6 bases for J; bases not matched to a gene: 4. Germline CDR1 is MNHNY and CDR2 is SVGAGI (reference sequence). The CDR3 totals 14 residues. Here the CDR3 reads CASSYTTGGDGYTF. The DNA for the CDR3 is TGTGCCAGCAGTTACACAACAGGGGGCGATGGCTACACCTTC.